The rows below give T cell receptor beta chains drawn from one sample of a study of blood T cell repertoires in COVID-19. Measured with immunoSEQ multiplex PCR; TCRdb has only the in-frame clones, and not every one. This sample has approximately 300,000 clones; around 85% occur once, and the top ten carry under 2%. The specimen sequenced was PBMCs or T cells enriched from blood (not recorded which). These receptors were collected from a woman in her thirties who had been exposed to COVID-19. Each CDR3 is given without its conserved first and last residue.

j_call v_call cdr3_aa
TRBJ2-1 TRBV6-1 ASSDRAAGLGYNEQF
TRBJ2-1 TRBV5-1 ASSPSGVWINEQF
TRBJ2-4 TRBV6-2/TRBV6-3 ASSADGVLAKNIQY
TRBJ2-7 TRBV10-1 ASSEGGAGEQY
TRBJ1-2 TRBV4-1 ASSQEGDSGYT
TRBJ1-2 TRBV5-4 ASSMERTRGVNYGYT
TRBJ2-1 TRBV6-2/TRBV6-3 ASSSARGGAEQF
TRBJ1-2 TRBV20-1 SAVTNYGYT
TRBJ1-2 TRBV24-1 ATSSSQNRLHGYT
TRBJ2-2 TRBV9 ASSDTGQELPGELF
TRBJ1-2 TRBV6-5 ASSTDATGGYGYT
TRBJ2-7 TRBV11-2 ASSWSGEQY
TRBJ2-7 TRBV9 ASSAGSEGYEQY
TRBJ1-2 TRBV10-2 ASSGSGAGYT
TRBJ1-5 TRBV27 ASSIRVLQPQH
TRBJ2-5 TRBV19 ASSMGQQETQY
TRBJ2-1 TRBV3-1/TRBV3-2 ASSPQGNEQF
TRBJ2-7 TRBV7-2 ASSLVGGSNSYEQY
TRBJ2-1 TRBV3-1/TRBV3-2 ASRVYGSSYNEQF